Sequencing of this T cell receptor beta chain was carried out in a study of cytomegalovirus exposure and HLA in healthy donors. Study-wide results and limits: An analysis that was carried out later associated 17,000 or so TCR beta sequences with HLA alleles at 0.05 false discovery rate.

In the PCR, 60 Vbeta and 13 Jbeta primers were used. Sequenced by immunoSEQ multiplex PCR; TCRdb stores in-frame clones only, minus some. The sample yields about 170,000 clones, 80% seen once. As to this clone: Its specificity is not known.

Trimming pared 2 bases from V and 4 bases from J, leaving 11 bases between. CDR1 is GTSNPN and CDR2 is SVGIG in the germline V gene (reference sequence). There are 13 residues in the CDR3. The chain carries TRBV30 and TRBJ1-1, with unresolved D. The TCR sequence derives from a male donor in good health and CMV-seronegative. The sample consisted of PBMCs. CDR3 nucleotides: TGTGCCTGGAGTAAGCAGGCGGGCACTGAAGCTTTCTTT. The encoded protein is CAWSKQAGTEAFF.